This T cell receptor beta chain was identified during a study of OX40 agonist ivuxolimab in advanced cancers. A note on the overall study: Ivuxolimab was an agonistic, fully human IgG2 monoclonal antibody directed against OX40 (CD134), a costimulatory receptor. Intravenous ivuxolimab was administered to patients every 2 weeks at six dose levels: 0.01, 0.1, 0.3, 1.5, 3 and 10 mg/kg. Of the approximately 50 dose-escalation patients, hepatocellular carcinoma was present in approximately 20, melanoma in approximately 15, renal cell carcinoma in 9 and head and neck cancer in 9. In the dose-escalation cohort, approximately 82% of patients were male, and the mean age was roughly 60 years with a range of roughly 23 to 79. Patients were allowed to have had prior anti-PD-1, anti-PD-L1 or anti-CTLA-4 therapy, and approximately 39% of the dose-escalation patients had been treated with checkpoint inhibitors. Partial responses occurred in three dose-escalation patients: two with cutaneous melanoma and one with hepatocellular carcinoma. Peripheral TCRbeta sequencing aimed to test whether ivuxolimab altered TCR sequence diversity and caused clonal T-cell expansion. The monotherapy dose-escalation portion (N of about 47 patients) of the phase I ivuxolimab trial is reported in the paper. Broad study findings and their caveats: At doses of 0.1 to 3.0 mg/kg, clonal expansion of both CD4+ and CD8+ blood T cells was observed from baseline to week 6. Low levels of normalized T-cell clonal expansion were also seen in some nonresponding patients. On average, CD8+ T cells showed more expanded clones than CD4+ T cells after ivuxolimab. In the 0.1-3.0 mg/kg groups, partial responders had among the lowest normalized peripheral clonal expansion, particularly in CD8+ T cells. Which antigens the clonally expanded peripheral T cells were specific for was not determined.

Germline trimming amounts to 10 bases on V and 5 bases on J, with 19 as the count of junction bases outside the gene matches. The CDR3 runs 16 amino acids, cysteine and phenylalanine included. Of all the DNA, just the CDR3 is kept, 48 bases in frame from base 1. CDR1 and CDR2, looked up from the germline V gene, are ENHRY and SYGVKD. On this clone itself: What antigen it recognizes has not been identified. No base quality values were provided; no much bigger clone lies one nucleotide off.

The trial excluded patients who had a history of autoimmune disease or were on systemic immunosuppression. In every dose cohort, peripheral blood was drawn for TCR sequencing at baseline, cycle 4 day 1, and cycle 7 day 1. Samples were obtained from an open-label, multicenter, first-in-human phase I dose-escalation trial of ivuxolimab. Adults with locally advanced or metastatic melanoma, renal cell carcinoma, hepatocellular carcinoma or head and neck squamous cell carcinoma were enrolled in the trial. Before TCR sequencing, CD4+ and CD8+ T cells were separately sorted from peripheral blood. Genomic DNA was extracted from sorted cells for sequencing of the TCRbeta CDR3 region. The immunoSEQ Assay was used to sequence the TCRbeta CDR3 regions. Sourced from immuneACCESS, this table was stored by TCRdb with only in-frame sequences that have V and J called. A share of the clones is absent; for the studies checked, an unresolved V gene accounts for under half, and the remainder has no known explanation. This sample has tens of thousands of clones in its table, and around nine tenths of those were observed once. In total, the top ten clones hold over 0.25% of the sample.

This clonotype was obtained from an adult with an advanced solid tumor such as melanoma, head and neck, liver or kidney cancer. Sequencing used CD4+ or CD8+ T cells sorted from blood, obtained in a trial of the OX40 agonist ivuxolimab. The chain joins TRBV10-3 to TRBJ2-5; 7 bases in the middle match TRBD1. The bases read TGTGCCACCTCCCCACGACGGACAGGCGGGTTTGAGACCCAGTACTTC. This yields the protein CATSPRRTGGFETQYF.